A single sample is the source of the 14 T cell receptor beta chains below, sequenced in a study of radiotherapy plus CTLA-4 blockade in lung cancer. Only in-frame clones appear in the TCRdb table, and some are missing; sequencing was by immunoSEQ multiplex PCR. Of some 98,000 clones in the sample, approximately 78% were seen once. This specimen consisted of peripheral blood, obtained from a patient treated with radiotherapy plus ipilimumab. These receptors were collected from a human donor with non-small cell lung cancer who had a partial response to radiotherapy plus ipilimumab.

The rearrangement joins TRBV7-2 to TRBJ2-1; D is undetermined. The V end was cut by 0 bases, the J end by 0 bases, with 12 bases between. The length of the CDR3 is 17 residues. Germline CDR1 SGHTA, CDR2 FQGNSA. The CDR3 region is CASSLALRRSSYNEQFF. CDR3 bases: TGTGCCAGCAGCTTAGCGCTGCGGAGAAGCTCCTACAATGAGCAGTTCTTC.

This chain joins TRBV7-3 and TRBJ2-1; no clear D gene. The CDR3 is made up of 17 amino acids. The V and J ends lost 2 bases and 8 bases respectively, with 22 bases between them. Per germline, CDR1 SGHTA and CDR2 FQGTGA. Written as DNA, the CDR3 is TGTGCCAGCAGCTTACGCCCTGCGACAACAGTCTTCGATGAGCAGTTCTTC. Its protein is CASSLRPATTVFDEQFF.

The chain recombines TRBV2 with TRBJ2-1; a weak D match, TRBD2 (6 bases). There are 15 residues in the CDR3. CDR1 is SNHLY, CDR2 FYNNEI, per germline. V was clipped by 4 bases and J by 9 bases, with 19 bases between them. CDR3 protein: CASSVWREIGGEQFF. The CDR3 DNA sequence: TGTGCCAGCAGTGTTTGGCGGGAAATAGGTGGTGAGCAGTTCTTC.

This clone was counted between two and nine times. The chain carries TRBV11-2 and TRBJ2-1; no reliable D call. Per germline, CDR1 SGHAT and CDR2 FQNNGV. The CDR3 has 14 residues. The ends were cut back, 4 bases at V and 3 bases at J, with 10 bases in the middle. CDR3 protein: CASSSPRGYNEQFF. The CDR3 DNA reads as TGTGCCAGCAGCTCCCCTCGCGGCTACAATGAGCAGTTCTTC.

This chain connects TRBV28 to TRBJ2-2; possibly TRBD1 for D (5 bases). Germline V gene lookup returns CDR1 MDHEN and CDR2 SYDVKM. This CDR3 comprises 15 residues. V gave up 6 bases and J gave up 4 bases, with 15 bases separating them. The CDR3 DNA reads TGTGCCAGCAGCCCGCAGGGAATCGGCACCGGGGAGCTGTTTTTT. It encodes CASSPQGIGTGELFF. The entire variable domain, with the rest obtained from reference TRBV28 and TRBJ2-2, is as follows: DVKVTQSSRYLVKRTGEKVFLECVQDMDHENMFWYRQDPGLGLRLIYFSYDVKMKEKGDIPEGYSVSREKKERFSLILESASTNQTSMYLCASSPQGIGTGELFFGEGSRLTVL.

V gene TRBV29-1 combines with J gene TRBJ2-7; a weak D match, TRBD2 (5 bases). CDR3 length equals 13 residues. Trimming left V 4 bases short and J 5 bases short, with 15 bases between. From germline, CDR1 is SQVTM and CDR2 ANQGSEA. In DNA form, the CDR3 reads TGCAGCGTTGTCGGGAAAGTGGTCCACGAGCAGTACTTC. Protein product: CSVVGKVVHEQYF.

In the case of this clone: Other DNA sequences of this sample code for an identical CDR3. The chain uses TRBV28 and TRBJ1-5; D not resolved. CDR3 length: 14 amino acids. V was shortened by 1 base and J by 0 bases, with 4 bases between the two germline ends. Germline-derived CDR1 and CDR2 are MDHEN and SYDVKM. DNA for the CDR3: TGTGCCAGCAGTTTATTTAATAGCAATCAGCCCCAGCATTTT. Amino acids: CASSLFNSNQPQHF.

A single count supports this clone. The genes are TRBV9 and TRBJ2-7; 8 bases line up with TRBD1. CDR1 and CDR2 from the germline V gene are SGDLS and YYNGEE. This CDR3 has 15 amino acids. After removal of 0 bases from V and 3 bases from J, the junction contained 5 bases not matched to a gene. This CDR3 reads CASSVGPGQGYEQYF. The CDR3 DNA reads as TGTGCCAGCAGCGTAGGGCCCGGACAGGGCTACGAGCAGTACTTC.

This clone appeared a few times. The rearrangement uses TRBV4-2 and TRBJ2-7; 9 nucleotides match TRBD2. J gave up 5 bases and V 1 base, and 6 bases lay outside the gene matches. The germline V gene has CDR1 LGHNA and CDR2 YNFKEQ. CDR3 length equals 15 residues. The CDR3 reads CASSQGNSGRDEQYF. The DNA of the CDR3 is TGTGCCAGCAGCCAAGGCAATAGCGGGAGAGACGAGCAGTACTTC.

The genes are TRBV18 and TRBJ1-4, with a possible D match to TRBD1 (5 bases). The length of the CDR3 is 16 residues. The germline gives CDR1 KGHSH, CDR2 LQKENI. Trimming stripped 1 base from V and 2 bases from J, with 11 bases between. CDR3 in DNA: TGTGCCAGCTCACCACTCCATGGGGGGACTAATGAAAAACTGTTTTTT. Its translation is CASSPLHGGTNEKLFF.

J is TRBJ2-3 and V is TRBV11-3; 7 bases are a match to TRBD2. Per germline, CDR1 SGHNT and CDR2 YENEEA. The CDR3 covers 14 residues. The trim removed 3 bases at V and 6 bases at J, leaving 6 bases unmatched. Here the CDR3 reads CASSFGNSGDTQYF. CDR3 DNA sequence: TGTGCCAGCAGCTTTGGTAATAGCGGGGATACGCAGTATTTT. The full variable domain, completed using reference TRBV11-3 and TRBJ2-3, is EAGVVQSPRYKIIEKKQPVAFWCNPISGHNTLYWYLQNLGQGPELLIRYENEEAVDDSQLPKDRFSAERLKGVDSTLKIQPAELGDSAVYLCASSFGNSGDTQYFGPGTRLTVL.

The rearrangement links TRBV7-2 to TRBJ2-5; D perhaps matches TRBD2 (5 bases). Germline values: CDR1 SGHTA, CDR2 FQGNSA. V was cut by 3 bases and J by 5 bases, with 13 bases left in between. The CDR3 extends over 14 amino acids. CDR3 DNA: TGTGCCAGCAGCTTGTTCCGGGGTGGGGAGACCCAGTACTTC. Its protein is CASSLFRGGETQYF. The full variable domain, in which reference TRBV7-2 and TRBJ2-5 provide the parts outside the CDR3, is GAGVSQSPSNKVTEKGKDVELRCDPISGHTALYWYRQSLGQGLEFLIYFQGNSAPDKSGLPSDRFSAERTGGSVSTLTIQRTQQEDSAVYLCASSLFRGGETQYFGPGTRLLVL.

The chain has TRBV19 and TRBJ2-7; the D gene is possibly TRBD2 (5 bases). V lost 0 bases to trimming and J lost 6 bases, with 15 bases between them. Germline CDR1 is LNHDA and CDR2 is SQIVND (reference sequence). The CDR3 consists of 15 residues. The CDR3 coding sequence is TGTGCCAGTAGTATAGATCGAGGAGGATTCGGCGAGCAGTACTTC. This gives the protein CASSIDRGGFGEQYF.

The genes are TRBV6-4 and TRBJ2-7; 11 nucleotides line up with TRBD2. This CDR3 has 14 amino acids. The junction had 8 bases not matched to a gene; V was cut back by 6 bases and J by 7 bases. CDR1 and CDR2 from the germline V gene are MRHNA and SNTAGT. CDR3 sequence: CASRYSGRAGEQYF. CDR3 sequence (DNA): TGTGCCAGCAGATATAGCGGGAGGGCCGGGGAGCAGTACTTC.